This TCR beta chain was identified during a study of Ad26.COV2.S vaccination and SARS-CoV-2 variants. Treatment noted: around 19 received Ad26.COV2.S at low or high dose, single or two shots; about 5 received placebo; per-sample allocation not given. Day 63 following the first vaccine or placebo injection was when the samples were taken. Libraries were prepared by immunoSEQ multiplex PCR; TCRdb keeps only in-frame clonotypes and omits some of them. The sample yields about 680,000 clones, more than 80% seen once. A single count supports this clone. The TCR comes from a person between 18 and 59 years old who received the Ad26.COV2.S COVID-19 vaccine or a placebo. Material: peripheral blood, obtained in a trial of Ad26.COV2.S vaccine versus placebo.

CDR3 protein: CASSLDKGTHGYTF. The CDR3 nucleotides read TGTGCCAGCAGCTTAGATAAGGGCACCCATGGCTACACCTTC. The chain uses TRBV7-9 and TRBJ1-2; D remains unclear. The CDR3 loop spans 14 amino acids. Germline CDR1 is SEHNR and CDR2 is FQNEAQ (reference sequence). V lost 1 base, J lost 6 bases, and 12 bases lay in between.